This TCR beta chain is drawn from a study of radiotherapy plus CTLA-4 blockade in lung cancer. Study-level background: Disease control reached more than 30%, with objective responses in roughly 19%.

Treatment of patients with chemo-refractory metastatic non-small-cell lung cancer consisted of focal radiation plus CTLA-4 blockade with ipilimumab. CDR1 SGHNT and CDR2 YENEEA come from the germline V gene. V was clipped by 6 bases and J by 5 bases; unmatched bases: 9. This CDR3 region has 15 residues. Assay used: immunoSEQ multiplex PCR; TCRdb lists only in-frame clones, some missing. The repertoire holds fewer than 45,000 clones, roughly two thirds seen once, with approximately 10% in the top ten. Regarding this clone: As yet, its antigen is unknown.

Study-level points and caveats: Radiotherapy was combined with ipilimumab, and tumor-derived TCR clones then expanded in blood. With interferon-beta, early dynamics of blood T cell clones were reported to best predict response.

The receptor was isolated from a human donor with non-small cell lung cancer who had stable disease on radiotherapy plus ipilimumab. The chain carries TRBV11-3 and TRBJ1-4, with 7 bases lining up with TRBD1. The source was peripheral blood, collected from a patient treated with radiotherapy plus ipilimumab. CDR3 DNA sequence: TGTGCCAGCAGTCCCTCGGGACAGCGGAATGAAAAACTGTTTTTT. Amino acids: CASSPSGQRNEKLFF.